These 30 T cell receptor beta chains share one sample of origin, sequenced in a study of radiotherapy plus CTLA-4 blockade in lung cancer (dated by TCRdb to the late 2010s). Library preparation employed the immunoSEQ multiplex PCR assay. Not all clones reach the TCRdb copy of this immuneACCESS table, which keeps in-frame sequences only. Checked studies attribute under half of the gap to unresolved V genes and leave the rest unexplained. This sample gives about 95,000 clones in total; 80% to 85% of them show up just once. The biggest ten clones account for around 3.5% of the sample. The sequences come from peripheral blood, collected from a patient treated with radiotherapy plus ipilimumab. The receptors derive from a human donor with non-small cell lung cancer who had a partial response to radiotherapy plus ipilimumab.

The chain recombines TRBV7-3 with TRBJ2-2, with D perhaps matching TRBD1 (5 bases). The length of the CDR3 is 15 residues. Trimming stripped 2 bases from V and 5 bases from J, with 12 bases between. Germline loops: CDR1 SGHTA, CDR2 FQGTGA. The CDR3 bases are TGTGCCAGCAGCTTAGGGGCCAATCCGACCGGGGAGCTGTTTTTT. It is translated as CASSLGANPTGELFF.

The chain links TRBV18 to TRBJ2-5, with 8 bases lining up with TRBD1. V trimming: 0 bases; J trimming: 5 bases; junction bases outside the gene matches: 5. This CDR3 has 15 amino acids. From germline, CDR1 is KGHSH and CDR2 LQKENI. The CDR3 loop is CASSPPQGVGETQYF. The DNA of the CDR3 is TGTGCCAGCTCACCACCACAGGGGGTAGGGGAGACCCAGTACTTC.

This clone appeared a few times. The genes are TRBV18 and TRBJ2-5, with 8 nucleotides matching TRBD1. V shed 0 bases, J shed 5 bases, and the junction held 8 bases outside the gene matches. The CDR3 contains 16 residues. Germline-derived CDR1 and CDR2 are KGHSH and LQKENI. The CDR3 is CASSPPRRTGSETQYF. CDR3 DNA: TGTGCCAGCTCACCACCTAGGAGGACAGGGTCCGAGACCCAGTACTTC.

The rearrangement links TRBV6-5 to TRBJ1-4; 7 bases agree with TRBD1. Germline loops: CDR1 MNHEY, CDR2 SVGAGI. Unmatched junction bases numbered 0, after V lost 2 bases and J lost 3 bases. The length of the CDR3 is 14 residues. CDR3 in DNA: TGTGCCAGCAGTTACGACAGGGCTAATGAAAAACTGTTTTTT. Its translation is CASSYDRANEKLFF.

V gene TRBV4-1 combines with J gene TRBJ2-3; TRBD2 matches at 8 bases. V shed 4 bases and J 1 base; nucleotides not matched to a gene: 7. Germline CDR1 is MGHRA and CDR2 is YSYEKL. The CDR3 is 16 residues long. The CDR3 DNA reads TGCGCCAGCAGCCTCTCTATGACTAGCGGCACAGATACGCAGTATTTT. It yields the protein CASSLSMTSGTDTQYF.

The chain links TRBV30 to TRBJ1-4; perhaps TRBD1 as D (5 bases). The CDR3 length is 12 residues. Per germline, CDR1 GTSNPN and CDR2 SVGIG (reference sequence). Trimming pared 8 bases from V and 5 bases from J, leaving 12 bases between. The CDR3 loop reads CAVSNRNEKLFF. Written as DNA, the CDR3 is TGTGCCGTATCGAACAGGAATGAAAAACTGTTTTTT. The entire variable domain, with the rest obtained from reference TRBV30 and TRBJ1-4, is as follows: SQTIHQWPATLVQPVGSPLSLECTVEGTSNPNLYWYRQAAGRGLQLLFYSVGIGQISSEVPQNLSASRPQDRQFILSSKKLLLSDSGFYLCAVSNRNEKLFFGSGTQLSVL.

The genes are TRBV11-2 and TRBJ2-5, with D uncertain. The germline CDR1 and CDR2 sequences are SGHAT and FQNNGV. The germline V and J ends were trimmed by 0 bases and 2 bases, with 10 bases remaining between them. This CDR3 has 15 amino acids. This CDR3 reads CASSLDHGKQETQYF. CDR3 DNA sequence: TGTGCCAGCAGCTTAGATCACGGTAAACAAGAGACCCAGTACTTC. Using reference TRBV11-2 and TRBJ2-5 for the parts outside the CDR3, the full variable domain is EAGVAQSPRYKIIEKRQSVAFWCNPISGHATLYWYQQILGQGPKLLIQFQNNGVVDDSQLPKDRFSAERLKGVDSTLKIQPAKLEDSAVYLCASSLDHGKQETQYFGPGTRLLVL.

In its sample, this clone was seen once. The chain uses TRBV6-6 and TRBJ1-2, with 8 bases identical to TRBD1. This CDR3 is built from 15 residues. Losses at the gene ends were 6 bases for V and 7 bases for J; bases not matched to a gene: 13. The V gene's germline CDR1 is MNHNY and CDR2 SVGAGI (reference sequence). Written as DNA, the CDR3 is TGTGCCAGCAGCCAAACCACCAGGGGGCTGGGTGGCTACACCTTC. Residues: CASSQTTRGLGGYTF.

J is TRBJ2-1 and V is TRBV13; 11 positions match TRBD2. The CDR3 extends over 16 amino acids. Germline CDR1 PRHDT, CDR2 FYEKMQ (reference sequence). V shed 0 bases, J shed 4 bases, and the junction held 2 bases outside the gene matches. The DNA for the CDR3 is TGTGCCAGCAGCTTAGGGAGGACTAGCGGGTACAATGAGCAGTTCTTC. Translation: CASSLGRTSGYNEQFF.

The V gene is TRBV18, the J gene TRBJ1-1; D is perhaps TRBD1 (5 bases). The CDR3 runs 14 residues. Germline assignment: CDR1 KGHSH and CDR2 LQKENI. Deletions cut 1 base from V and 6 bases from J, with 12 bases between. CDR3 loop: CASSPLAGSAEAFF. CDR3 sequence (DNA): TGTGCCAGCTCACCACTGGCAGGGTCGGCTGAAGCTTTCTTT.

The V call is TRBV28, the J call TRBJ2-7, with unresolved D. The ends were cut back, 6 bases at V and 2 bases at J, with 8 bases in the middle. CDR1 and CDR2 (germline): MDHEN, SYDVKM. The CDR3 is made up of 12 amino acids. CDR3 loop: CASSFGAYEQYF. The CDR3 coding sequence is TGTGCCAGCAGCTTTGGAGCCTACGAGCAGTACTTC.

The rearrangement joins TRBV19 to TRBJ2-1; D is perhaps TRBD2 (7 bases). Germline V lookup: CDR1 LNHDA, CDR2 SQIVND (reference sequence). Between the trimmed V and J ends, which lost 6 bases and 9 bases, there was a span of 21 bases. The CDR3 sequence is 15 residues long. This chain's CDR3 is CASRGGAVLRGEQFF. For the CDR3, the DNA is TGTGCCAGTAGGGGGGGGGCGGTCTTAAGGGGTGAGCAGTTCTTC.

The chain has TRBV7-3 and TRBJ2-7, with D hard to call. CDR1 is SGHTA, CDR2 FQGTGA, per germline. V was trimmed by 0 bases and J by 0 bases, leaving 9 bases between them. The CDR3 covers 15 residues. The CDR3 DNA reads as TGTGCCAGCAGCTTAACACCAGGAAACTCCTACGAGCAGTACTTC. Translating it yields CASSLTPGNSYEQYF.

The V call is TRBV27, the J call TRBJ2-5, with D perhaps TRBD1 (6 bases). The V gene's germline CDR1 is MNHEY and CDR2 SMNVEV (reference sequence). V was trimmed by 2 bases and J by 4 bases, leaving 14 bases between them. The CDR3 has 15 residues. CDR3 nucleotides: TGTGCCAGCAGTTTAAGTGGCAGGGGATCAGAGACCCAGTACTTC. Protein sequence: CASSLSGRGSETQYF.

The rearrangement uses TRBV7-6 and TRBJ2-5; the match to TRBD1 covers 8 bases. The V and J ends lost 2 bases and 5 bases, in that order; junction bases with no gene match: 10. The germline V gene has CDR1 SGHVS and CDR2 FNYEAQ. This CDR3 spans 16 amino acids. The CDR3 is CASSLSSAGGMETQYF. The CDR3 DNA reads TGTGCCAGCAGCTTAAGTTCGGCAGGGGGCATGGAGACCCAGTACTTC.

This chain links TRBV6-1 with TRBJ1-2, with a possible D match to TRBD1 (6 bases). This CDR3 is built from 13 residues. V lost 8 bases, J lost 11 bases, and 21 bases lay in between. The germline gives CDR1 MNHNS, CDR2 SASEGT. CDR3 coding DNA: TGTGCCAGCTCTGGAGCCGGGACAAACTTTTACACCTTC. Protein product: CASSGAGTNFYTF.

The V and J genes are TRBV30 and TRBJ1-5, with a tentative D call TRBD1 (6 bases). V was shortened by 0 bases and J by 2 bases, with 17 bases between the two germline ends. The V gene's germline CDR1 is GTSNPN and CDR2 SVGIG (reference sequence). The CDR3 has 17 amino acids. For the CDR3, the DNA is TGTGCCTGGAGTGTACGGTTGGGGGGGGCGGGCAATCAGCCCCAGCATTTT. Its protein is CAWSVRLGGAGNQPQHF.

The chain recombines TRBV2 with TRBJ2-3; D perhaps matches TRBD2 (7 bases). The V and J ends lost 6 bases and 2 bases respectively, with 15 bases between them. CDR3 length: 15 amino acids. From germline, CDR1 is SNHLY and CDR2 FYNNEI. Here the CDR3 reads CASRGGLAATDTQYF. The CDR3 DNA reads TGTGCCAGCAGGGGGGGGCTAGCGGCCACAGATACGCAGTATTTT.

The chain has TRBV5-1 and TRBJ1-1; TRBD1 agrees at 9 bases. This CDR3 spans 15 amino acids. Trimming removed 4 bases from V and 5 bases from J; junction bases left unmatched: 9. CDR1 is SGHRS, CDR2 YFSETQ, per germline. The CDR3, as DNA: TGCGCCAGCAGCGCCGGGACAGGGAGTCGGACTGAAGCTTTCTTT. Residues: CASSAGTGSRTEAFF.

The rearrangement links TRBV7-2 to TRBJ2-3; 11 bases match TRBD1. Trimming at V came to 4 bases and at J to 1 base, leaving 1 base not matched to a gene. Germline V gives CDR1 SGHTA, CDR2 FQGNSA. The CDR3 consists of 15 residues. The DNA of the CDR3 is TGTGCCAGCAGCTCGGGACAGGGGGGCACAGATACGCAGTATTTT. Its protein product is CASSSGQGGTDTQYF.

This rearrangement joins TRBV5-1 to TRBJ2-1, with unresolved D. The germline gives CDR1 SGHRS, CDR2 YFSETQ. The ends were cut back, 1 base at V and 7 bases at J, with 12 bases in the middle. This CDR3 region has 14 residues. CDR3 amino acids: CASSLLTGVNEQFF. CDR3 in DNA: TGCGCCAGCAGCTTGTTAACTGGTGTGAATGAGCAGTTCTTC.

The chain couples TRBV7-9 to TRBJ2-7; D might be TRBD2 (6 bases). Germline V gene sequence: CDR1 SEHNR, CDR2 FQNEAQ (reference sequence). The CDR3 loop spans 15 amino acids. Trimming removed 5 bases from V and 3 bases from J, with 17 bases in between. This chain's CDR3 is CASSPTGTGVYEQYF. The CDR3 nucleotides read TGTGCCAGCAGCCCAACCGGGACGGGAGTCTACGAGCAGTACTTC.

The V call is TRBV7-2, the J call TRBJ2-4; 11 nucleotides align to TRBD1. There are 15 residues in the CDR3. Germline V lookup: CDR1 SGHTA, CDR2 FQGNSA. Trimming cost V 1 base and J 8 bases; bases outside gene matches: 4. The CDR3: CASSLGGTGGDIQYF. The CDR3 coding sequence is TGTGCCAGCAGCTTAGGGGGGACAGGGGGGGACATTCAGTACTTC.

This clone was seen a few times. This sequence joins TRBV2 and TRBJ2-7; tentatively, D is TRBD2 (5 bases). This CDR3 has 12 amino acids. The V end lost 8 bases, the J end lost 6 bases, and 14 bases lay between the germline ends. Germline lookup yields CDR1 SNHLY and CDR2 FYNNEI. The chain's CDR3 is CASSRWRAEQYF. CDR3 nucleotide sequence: TGTGCCAGCTCCCGTTGGCGGGCCGAGCAGTACTTC.

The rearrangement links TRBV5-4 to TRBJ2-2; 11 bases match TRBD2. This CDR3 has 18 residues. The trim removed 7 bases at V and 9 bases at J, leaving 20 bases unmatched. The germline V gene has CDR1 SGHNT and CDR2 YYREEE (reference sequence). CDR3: CASATGPSSGRSPRELFF. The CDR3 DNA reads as TGTGCCAGCGCTACAGGCCCCTCTAGCGGGAGGTCCCCCCGGGAGCTGTTTTTT.

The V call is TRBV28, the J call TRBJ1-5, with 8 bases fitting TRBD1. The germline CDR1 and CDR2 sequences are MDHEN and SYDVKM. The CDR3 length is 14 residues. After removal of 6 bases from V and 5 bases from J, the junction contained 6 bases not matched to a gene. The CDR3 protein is CASRVGTGHQPQHF. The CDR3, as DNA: TGTGCCAGCAGGGTCGGGACAGGCCATCAGCCCCAGCATTTT.

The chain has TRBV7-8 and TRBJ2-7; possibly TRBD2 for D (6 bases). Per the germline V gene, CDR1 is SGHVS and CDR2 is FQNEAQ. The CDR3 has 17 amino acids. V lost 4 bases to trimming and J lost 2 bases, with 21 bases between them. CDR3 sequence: CASSSTRGLGGTYEQYF. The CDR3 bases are TGTGCCAGCAGCTCAACGAGGGGACTTGGGGGTACCTACGAGCAGTACTTC.

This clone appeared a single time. CDR3 nucleotides: TGTGCCAGCAGACCTGCGGGACAGGGGTATTTCGGCACTGAAGCTTTCTTT. Encoded protein: CASRPAGQGYFGTEAFF. The V call is TRBV2, the J call TRBJ1-1; 10 bases are a match to TRBD1. This CDR3 is built from 17 residues. V was clipped by 6 bases and J by 4 bases; unmatched bases: 14. Germline-derived CDR1 and CDR2 are SNHLY and FYNNEI.

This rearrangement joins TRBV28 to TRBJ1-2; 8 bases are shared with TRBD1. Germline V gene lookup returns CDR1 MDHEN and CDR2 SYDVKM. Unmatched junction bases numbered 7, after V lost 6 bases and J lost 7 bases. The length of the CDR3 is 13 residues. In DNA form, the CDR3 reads TGTGCCAGCAGCTCCGGGACAGGCCGTGGCTACACCTTC. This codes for CASSSGTGRGYTF.

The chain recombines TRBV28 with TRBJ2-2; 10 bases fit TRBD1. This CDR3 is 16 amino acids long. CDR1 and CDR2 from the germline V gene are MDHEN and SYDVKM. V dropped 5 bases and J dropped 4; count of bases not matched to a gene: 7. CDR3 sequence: CASSLSGTGATGELFF. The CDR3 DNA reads TGTGCCAGCAGTCTCTCCGGGACAGGGGCCACCGGGGAGCTGTTTTTT.